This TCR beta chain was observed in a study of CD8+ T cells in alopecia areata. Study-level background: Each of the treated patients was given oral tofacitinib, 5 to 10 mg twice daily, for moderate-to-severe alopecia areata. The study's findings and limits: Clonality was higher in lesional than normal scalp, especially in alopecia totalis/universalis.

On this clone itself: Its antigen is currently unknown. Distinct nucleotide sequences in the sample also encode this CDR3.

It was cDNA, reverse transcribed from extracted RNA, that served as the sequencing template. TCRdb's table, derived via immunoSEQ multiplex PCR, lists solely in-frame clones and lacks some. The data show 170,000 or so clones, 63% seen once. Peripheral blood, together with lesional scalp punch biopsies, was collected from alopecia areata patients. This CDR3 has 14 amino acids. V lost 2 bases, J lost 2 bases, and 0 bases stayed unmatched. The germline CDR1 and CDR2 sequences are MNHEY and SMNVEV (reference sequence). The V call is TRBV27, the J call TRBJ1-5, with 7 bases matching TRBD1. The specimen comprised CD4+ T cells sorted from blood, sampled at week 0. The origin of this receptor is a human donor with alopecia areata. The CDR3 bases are TGTGCCAGCAGTTTAACAGGGGGCAATCAGCCCCAGCATTTT. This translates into CASSLTGGNQPQHF.